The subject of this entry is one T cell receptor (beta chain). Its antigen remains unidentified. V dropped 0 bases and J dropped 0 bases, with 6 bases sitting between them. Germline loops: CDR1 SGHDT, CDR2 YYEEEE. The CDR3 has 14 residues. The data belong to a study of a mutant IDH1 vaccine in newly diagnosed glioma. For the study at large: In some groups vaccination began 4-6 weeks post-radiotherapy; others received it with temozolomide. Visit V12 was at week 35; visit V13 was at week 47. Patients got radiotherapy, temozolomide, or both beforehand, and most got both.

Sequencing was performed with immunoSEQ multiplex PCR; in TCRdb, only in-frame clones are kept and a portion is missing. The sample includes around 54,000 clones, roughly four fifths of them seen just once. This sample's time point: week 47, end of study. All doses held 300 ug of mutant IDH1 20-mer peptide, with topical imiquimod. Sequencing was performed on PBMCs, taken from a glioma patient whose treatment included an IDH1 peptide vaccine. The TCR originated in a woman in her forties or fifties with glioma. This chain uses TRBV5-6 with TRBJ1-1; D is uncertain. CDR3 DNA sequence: TGTGCCAGCAGCTTGGGAGCAATGAACACTGAAGCTTTCTTT. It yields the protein CASSLGAMNTEAFF. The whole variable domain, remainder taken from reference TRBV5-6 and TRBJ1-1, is DAGVTQSPTHLIKTRGQQVTLRCSPKSGHDTVSWYQQALGQGPQFIFQYYEEEERQRGNFPDRFSGHQFPNYSSELNVNALLLGDSALYLCASSLGAMNTEAFFGQGTRLTVV.